Presented here are 3 T cell receptor beta chains from one specimen sequenced in a study of blood T cell repertoires in COVID-19 (dated by TCRdb to 2020 to 2021). Receptor amplification or capture employed the immunoSEQ multiplex PCR assay. This immuneACCESS table, as held by TCRdb, lists in-frame sequences with V and J called but not all clones. Of the missing ones, under half trace to an unresolved V gene in checked studies; the others have no known cause. In all, the sample holds roughly 43,000 clones, and 80% to 90% of those were seen once. The top ten clonotypes cover over 10% of the sample. Sequencing was performed on peripheral blood. The receptors were gathered from a woman aged 70-85 years in a cohort sampled during active COVID-19.

This rearrangement joins TRBV6-6 to TRBJ2-2, with 8 bases lining up with TRBD1. Germline V gene data show CDR1 as MNHNY and CDR2 as SVGAGI (reference sequence). The CDR3 covers 17 residues. With 5 bases clipped from V and 5 bases from J, the junction kept 13 bases outside the gene matches. The DNA for the CDR3 is TGTGCCAGCAGTCCCCAGACAGGGGCGTTGAGAACCGGGGAGCTGTTTTTT. Its translation: CASSPQTGALRTGELFF.

The chain carries TRBV7-8 and TRBJ2-7, with 11 bases matching TRBD2. The CDR3 loop spans 17 amino acids. In germline, CDR1 is SGHVS, CDR2 FQNEAQ. Trimming took 5 bases from V and 3 from J; bases not matched to a gene: 12. The CDR3 is CASSPPSSGRRYYEQYF. In DNA form, the CDR3 reads TGTGCCAGCAGCCCTCCCTCTAGCGGGAGGAGATACTACGAGCAGTACTTC.

The chain has TRBV11-1 and TRBJ1-1, with D hard to call. Germline lookup yields CDR1 SGHAT and CDR2 FQDESV (reference sequence). The length of the CDR3 is 15 residues. V was shortened by 0 bases and J by 1 base, with 9 bases between the two germline ends. In DNA, the CDR3 is TGTGCCAGCAGCTTAGCGCTTCCGGGGAACACTGAAGCTTTCTTT. Translation gives CASSLALPGNTEAFF.